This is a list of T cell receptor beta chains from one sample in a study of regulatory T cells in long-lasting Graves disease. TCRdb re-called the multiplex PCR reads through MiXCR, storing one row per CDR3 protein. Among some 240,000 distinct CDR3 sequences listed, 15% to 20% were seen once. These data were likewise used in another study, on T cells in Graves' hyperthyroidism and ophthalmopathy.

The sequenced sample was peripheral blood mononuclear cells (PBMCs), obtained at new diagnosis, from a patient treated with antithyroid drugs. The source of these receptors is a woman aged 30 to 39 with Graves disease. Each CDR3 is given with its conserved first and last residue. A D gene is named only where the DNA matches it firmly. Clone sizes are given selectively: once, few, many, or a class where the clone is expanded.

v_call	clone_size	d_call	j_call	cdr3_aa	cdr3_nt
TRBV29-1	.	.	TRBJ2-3	CSVETSRDTQYF	TGCAGCGTTGAGACTAGTCGAGATACGCAGTATTTT
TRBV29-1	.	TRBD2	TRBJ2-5	CSVDLPAGTETQYF	TGCAGCGTTGATCTCCCAGCGGGAACGGAGACCCAGTACTTC
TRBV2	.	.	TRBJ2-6	CASSSRRTSGANVLTF	TGTGCCAGCAGTTCAAGACGGACCTCTGGGGCCAACGTCCTGACTTTC
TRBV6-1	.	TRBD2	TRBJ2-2	CATRRDYPTGELFF	TGTGCCACCCGCAGGGACTATCCCACCGGGGAGCTGTTTTTT
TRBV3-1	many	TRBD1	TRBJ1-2	CASSRTGQAGYTF	TGTGCCAGCAGCCGGACAGGGCAGGCTGGCTACACCTTC
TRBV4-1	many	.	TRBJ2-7	CASSQGLGEAYEQYF	TGCGCCAGCAGCCAAGGGCTAGGAGAGGCCTACGAGCAGTACTTC
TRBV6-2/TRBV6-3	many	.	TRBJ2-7	CASSVYPGVPPYEQYF	TGTGCCAGCAGTGTGTATCCGGGAGTGCCCCCCTACGAGCAGTACTTC
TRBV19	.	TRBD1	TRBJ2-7	CASRTRDRGSYEQYF	TGTGCCAGTAGGACGCGGGACAGGGGTTCGTACGAGCAGTACTTC
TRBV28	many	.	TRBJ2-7	CASSLSAGMYEQYF	TGTGCCAGCAGTTTATCGGCGGGAATGTACGAGCAGTACTTC
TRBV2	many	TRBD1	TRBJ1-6	CASTGQGASYNSPLHF	TGTGCCAGTACGGGACAGGGGGCATCCTATAATTCACCCCTCCACTTT
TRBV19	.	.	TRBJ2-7	CASSIAEQGGEQYF	TGTGCCAGTAGTATAGCTGAGCAGGGTGGCGAGCAGTACTTC
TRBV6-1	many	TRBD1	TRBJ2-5	CASSRRTGGETQYF	TGTGCCAGCAGCCGTAGGACAGGGGGCGAGACCCAGTACTTC
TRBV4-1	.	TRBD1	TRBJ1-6	CASSPGQGANNSPLHF	TGCGCCAGCAGCCCCGGACAGGGCGCAAATAATTCACCCCTCCACTTT
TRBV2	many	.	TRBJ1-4	CASSEAEEKLFF	TGTGCCAGCAGTGAAGCGGAGGAAAAACTGTTTTTT
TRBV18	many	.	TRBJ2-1	CASSPQVGSTEQFF	TGTGCCAGCTCACCACAAGTCGGGTCCACTGAGCAGTTCTTC
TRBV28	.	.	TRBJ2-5	CASSLLQAGGTQYF	TGTGCCAGCAGTTTATTACAGGCCGGGGGGACCCAGTACTTC
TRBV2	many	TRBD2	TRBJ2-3	CASKTGGRTDTQYF	TGTGCCAGCAAGACCGGGGGGAGGACAGATACGCAGTATTTT
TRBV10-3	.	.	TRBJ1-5	CAISESGQGQPQHF	TGTGCCATCAGTGAGTCCGGTCAGGGCCAGCCCCAGCATTTT
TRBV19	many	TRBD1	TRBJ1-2	CASSIQDRGRSGYTF	TGTGCCAGTAGTATCCAGGACAGGGGGCGAAGCGGCTACACCTTC
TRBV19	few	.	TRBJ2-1	CASSILGADYEQFF	TGTGCCAGTAGTATCTTGGGGGCAGACTATGAGCAGTTCTTC
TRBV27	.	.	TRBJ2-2	CASSFGAGRVTGELFF	TGTGCCAGCAGTTTCGGTGCGGGCAGGGTAACCGGGGAGCTGTTTTTT
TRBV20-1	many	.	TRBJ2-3	CSASKPGHWDTQYF	TGCAGTGCTAGTAAACCGGGACACTGGGATACGCAGTATTTT
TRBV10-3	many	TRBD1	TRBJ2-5	CAISESGQGQKTQYF	TGTGCCATCAGTGAGTCGGGACAGGGTCAAAAGACCCAGTACTTC
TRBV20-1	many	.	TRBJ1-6	CSARGGKESFNSPLHF	TGCAGTGCCAGAGGAGGAAAGGAATCTTTTAATTCACCCCTCCACTTT
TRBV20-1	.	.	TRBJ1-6	CSARDPGEGRGSPLHF	TGCAGTGCTAGGGACCCTGGGGAGGGTAGGGGTTCACCCCTCCACTTT
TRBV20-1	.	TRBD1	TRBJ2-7	CSAPPGQGFYEQYF	TGCAGTGCCCCGCCGGGACAGGGGTTCTACGAGCAGTACTTC
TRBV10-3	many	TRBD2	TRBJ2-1	CAISERREAGYNEQFF	TGTGCCATCAGTGAGAGGCGGGAGGCAGGCTACAATGAGCAGTTCTTC
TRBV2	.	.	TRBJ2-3	CASSEEGGGTTDTQYF	TGTGCCAGCAGTGAAGAGGGCGGCGGCACCACAGATACGCAGTATTTT
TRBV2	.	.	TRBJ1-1	CASSDVAIQNTEAFF	TGTGCCAGCAGTGATGTGGCGATTCAGAACACTGAAGCTTTCTTT
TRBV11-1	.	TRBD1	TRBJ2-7	CASSGTGVPYEQYF	TGTGCCAGCAGCGGGACAGGGGTTCCTTACGAGCAGTACTTC
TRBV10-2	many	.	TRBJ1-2	CASSEQNYGYTF	TGCGCCAGCTCGGAGCAAAACTATGGCTACACCTTC
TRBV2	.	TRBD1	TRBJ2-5	CASKTGDGETQYF	TGTGCCAGCAAGACAGGGGATGGGGAGACCCAGTACTTC
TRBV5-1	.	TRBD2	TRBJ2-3	CASSLGAGGPSEGADTQYF	TGCGCCAGCAGCTTGGGAGCGGGAGGGCCGTCAGAAGGGGCAGATACGCAGTATTTT
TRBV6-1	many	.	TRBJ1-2	CASGEYGYTF	TGTGCCAGTGGGGAATACGGCTACACCTTC
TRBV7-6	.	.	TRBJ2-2	CASSLNDIKKGELFF	TGTGCCAGCAGCTTAAATGACATCAAAAAGGGGGAGCTGTTTTTT
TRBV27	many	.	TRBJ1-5	CASSPIRGSGNQPQHF	TGTGCCAGCAGTCCAATAAGGGGTAGTGGCAATCAGCCCCAGCATTTT
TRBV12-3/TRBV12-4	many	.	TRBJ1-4	CASSQSMGQVVEKLFF	TGTGCCAGCAGTCAGTCTATGGGCCAGGTAGTTGAAAAACTGTTTTTT
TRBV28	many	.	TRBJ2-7	CASSFRSLEQYF	TGTGCCAGCAGTTTTCGCTCCCTCGAGCAGTACTTC
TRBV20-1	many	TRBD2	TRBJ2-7	CSAGRGLTGTSTDEQYF	TGCAGTGCTGGCCGGGGCCTTACCGGGACTAGCACAGATGAGCAGTACTTC
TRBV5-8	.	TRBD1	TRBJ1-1	CASSLSPGQGAILAEAFF	TGTGCCAGCAGCTTGTCCCCGGGACAGGGGGCAATTTTGGCTGAAGCTTTCTTT
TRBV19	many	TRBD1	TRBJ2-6	CASSRQGEANVLTF	TGTGCCAGTAGTAGACAGGGCGAGGCCAACGTCCTGACTTTC
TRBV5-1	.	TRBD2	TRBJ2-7	CASSLGGGEGSHEQYF	TGCGCCAGCAGCTTGGGAGGCGGGGAGGGCTCCCACGAGCAGTACTTC
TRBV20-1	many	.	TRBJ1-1	CSSLEGVTEAFF	TGCAGTTCACTGGAAGGGGTCACTGAAGCTTTCTTT
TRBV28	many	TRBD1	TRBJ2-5	CASSLNSGGETQYF	TGTGCCAGCAGTTTGAACTCAGGGGGAGAGACCCAGTACTTC
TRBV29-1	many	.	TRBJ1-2	CSVARLPGYTF	TGCAGCGTCGCTCGGCTCCCTGGCTACACCTTC
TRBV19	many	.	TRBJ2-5	CATSAVLQETQYF	TGTGCCACCTCAGCGGTCCTCCAAGAGACCCAGTACTTC
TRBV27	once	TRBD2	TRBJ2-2	CASSFWRERGGELFF	TGTGCCAGCAGTTTCTGGCGGGAGCGCGGCGGGGAGCTGTTTTTT
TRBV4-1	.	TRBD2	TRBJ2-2	CASSREGLAGDTGELFF	TGCGCCAGCAGCAGAGAGGGACTAGCGGGAGACACCGGGGAGCTGTTTTTT
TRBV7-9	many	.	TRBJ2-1	CASSSDGWANNEQFF	TGTGCCAGCAGCTCGGACGGGTGGGCGAACAATGAGCAGTTCTTC
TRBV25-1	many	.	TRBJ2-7	CASSDPQHSPYEQYF	TGTGCCAGCAGTGACCCGCAACATTCCCCCTACGAGCAGTACTTC
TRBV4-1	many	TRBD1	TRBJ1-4	CASSQVGDRWKTNEKLFF	TGCGCCAGCAGCCAAGTTGGGGACAGGTGGAAGACTAATGAAAAACTGTTTTTT
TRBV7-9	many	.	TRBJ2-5	CASSHARSQETQYF	TGTGCCAGCAGCCACGCCAGGTCCCAAGAGACCCAGTACTTC
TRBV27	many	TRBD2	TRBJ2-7	CASSLERGVGEQYF	TGTGCCAGCAGTTTAGAACGGGGGGTCGGCGAGCAGTACTTC
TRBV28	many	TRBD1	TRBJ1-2	CASSRRRTGGGYGYTF	TGTGCCAGCAGCCGCCGTAGGACAGGGGGCGGCTATGGCTACACCTTC
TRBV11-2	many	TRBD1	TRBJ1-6	CASSLRVKSPGTGTDSPLHF	TGTGCCAGCAGCTTAAGGGTTAAAAGTCCCGGGACAGGGACGGATTCACCCCTCCACTTT
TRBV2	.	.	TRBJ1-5	CASSERQGHQPQHF	TGTGCCAGCAGTGAGCGGCAGGGTCACCAGCCCCAGCATTTT
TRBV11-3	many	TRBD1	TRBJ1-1	CASSGTGAPNTEAFF	TGTGCCAGCAGCGGTACAGGGGCACCGAACACTGAAGCTTTCTTT
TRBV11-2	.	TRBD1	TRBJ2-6	CASSHMGQGPAGANVLTF	TGTGCCAGCAGCCATATGGGACAGGGCCCAGCTGGGGCCAACGTCCTGACTTTC
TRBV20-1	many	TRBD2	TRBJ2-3	CSASLGLAASTDTQYF	TGCAGTGCTAGTCTGGGCCTAGCGGCTAGCACAGATACGCAGTATTTT
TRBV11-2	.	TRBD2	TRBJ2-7	CASSQGTSGRVGAADEQYF	TGTGCCAGCAGCCAAGGGACTAGTGGGAGGGTCGGCGCGGCGGATGAGCAGTACTTC